The 13 T cell receptor beta chains below come from one sample, sequenced in a study of CD8 T cells in ankylosing spondylitis. TCRdb used MiXCR to reprocess the 5' RACE reads, holding one entry per CDR3 protein. This table has about 40,000 distinct CDR3 sequences, more than 15% appearing once. Source material: blood. These receptors were obtained from a male donor with ankylosing spondylitis or in good health (not recorded which).

The chain is built from TRBV20-1 and TRBJ1-5; possibly TRBD1 for D (5 bases). CDR3 length: 15 amino acids. Germline V gene data show CDR1 as DFQATT and CDR2 as SNEGSKA (reference sequence). Trimming stripped 6 bases from V and 1 base from J, with 16 bases between. The CDR3 DNA is TGCAGTGCCCGGCGGGGGATCGGGAGCAATCAGCCCCAGCATTTT. It encodes CSARRGIGSNQPQHF.

The chain links TRBV6-2 or TRBV6-3 to TRBJ2-2; 7 nucleotides line up with TRBD2. Per the germline V gene, CDR1 is MNHEY and CDR2 is SVGEGT. The CDR3 consists of 15 residues. Trimming cost V 7 bases and J 7 bases; bases outside gene matches: 12. The CDR3 DNA reads TGTGCCAGCAACCACCGGGACTACCCTGGCGGGGAGCTGTTTTTT. Protein product: CASNHRDYPGGELFF.

This clonotype was detected only a few times. In DNA, the CDR3 is TGCAGTTCGGAGCAGGGTGAGACCCAGTACTTC. Translated: CSSEQGETQYF. The V gene is TRBV20-1, the J gene TRBJ2-5; perhaps TRBD1 as D (5 bases). The CDR3 contains 11 residues. Germline V CDR1 and CDR2: DFQATT, SNEGSKA (reference sequence). Between the trimmed V and J ends, which lost 8 bases and 5 bases, there was a span of 12 bases.

The chain has TRBV28 and TRBJ2-6; unclear D gene. The germline V and J ends were trimmed by 1 base and 0 bases, with 4 bases remaining between them. Germline-derived CDR1 and CDR2 are MDHEN and SYDVKM. This CDR3 comprises 15 residues. This chain's CDR3 is CASSLLSSGANVLTF. DNA for the CDR3: TGTGCCAGCAGTTTATTAAGCTCTGGGGCCAACGTCCTGACTTTC.

In this sample, this clonotype turned up a few times. The genes are TRBV5-1 and TRBJ2-2; no clear D gene. The germline gives CDR1 SGHRS, CDR2 YFSETQ. CDR3 size: 15 residues. Trimming shortened V by 1 base and J by 5 bases, and 12 bases separated the two germline ends. The CDR3 sequence is CASSLKGQFTGELFF. For the CDR3, the DNA is TGCGCCAGCAGCTTGAAAGGGCAGTTTACCGGGGAGCTGTTTTTT.

A few counts support this clonotype. The chain has TRBV29-1 and TRBJ2-3; D is possibly TRBD1 or TRBD2 (5 bases each). The V and J ends lost 7 bases and 2 bases respectively, with 10 bases between them. The CDR3 has 12 amino acids. Germline V gene data show CDR1 as SQVTM and CDR2 as ANQGSEA. CDR3 loop: CSGRDLTDTQYF. Here the CDR3 DNA reads TGCAGCGGCAGGGACCTCACAGATACGCAGTATTTT.

This chain uses TRBV4-1 with TRBJ2-3; 9 bases agree with TRBD2. CDR1 MGHRA and CDR2 YSYEKL come from the germline V gene. The CDR3 is made up of 15 amino acids. With 1 base clipped from V and 4 bases from J, the junction kept 3 bases outside the gene matches. CDR3: CASSQGVAGADTQYF. The CDR3 DNA reads as TGCGCCAGCAGCCAAGGGGTAGCGGGAGCAGATACGCAGTATTTT.

This clonotype occurred a few times. This chain uses TRBV29-1 with TRBJ2-4; D not resolved. Germline CDR1 SQVTM, CDR2 ANQGSEA. The CDR3 runs 11 residues. V was pared by 0 bases and J by 6 bases, with 3 bases between. CDR3 region: CSVEEANIQYF. The CDR3 DNA sequence: TGCAGCGTTGAAGAGGCAAACATTCAGTACTTC.

This clonotype came up a few times. CDR3 amino acids: CASSEPPGYEQYF. As DNA, the CDR3 is TGCGCCAGCAGCGAACCCCCAGGGTACGAGCAGTACTTC. The V call is TRBV5-1, the J call TRBJ2-7, with D maybe TRBD1 (5 bases). CDR3 length equals 13 residues. Germline lookup yields CDR1 SGHRS and CDR2 YFSETQ. Between the trimmed V and J ends, which lost 4 bases and 4 bases, there was a span of 12 bases.

The rearrangement links TRBV7-2 to TRBJ2-3, with no clear D. The CDR3 contains 11 residues. Germline V CDR1 and CDR2: SGHTA, FQGNSA. The V end was cut by 2 bases, the J end by 11 bases, with 8 bases between. This CDR3 is CASSLRVRQYF. The CDR3 DNA is TGTGCCAGCAGCTTAAGGGTGAGGCAGTATTTT.

This clonotype was observed a handful of times. The CDR3 here is CASSLLRTVNEQFF. DNA for the CDR3: TGTGCCAGCAGTTTATTGCGGACAGTCAATGAGCAGTTCTTC. V is TRBV12-3 or TRBV12-4 and J is TRBJ2-1; the D gene is possibly TRBD1 (6 bases). Trimming removed 2 bases from V and 6 bases from J, with 11 bases in between. The CDR3 covers 14 residues.

V and J are TRBV29-1 and TRBJ2-4, with D uncertain. CDR3 size: 12 residues. Germline CDR1 and CDR2: SQVTM and ANQGSEA. Trimming removed 5 bases at V and 3 bases at J, with 8 bases between. The CDR3 protein is CSVQLGKNIQYF. CDR3 coding DNA: TGCAGCGTTCAATTGGGCAAAAACATTCAGTACTTC. The full variable domain, its missing parts supplied by reference TRBV29-1 and TRBJ2-4, is SAVISQKPSRDICQRGTSLTIQCQVDSQVTMMFWYRQQPGQSLTLIATANQGSEATYESGFVIDKFPISRPNLTFSTLTVSNMSPEDSSIYLCSVQLGKNIQYFGAGTRLSVL.

This clonotype has just a few counts. The V gene is TRBV7-2, the J gene TRBJ1-5, with D hard to call. The germline gives CDR1 SGHTA, CDR2 FQGNSA. CDR3 size: 14 residues. Trimming shortened V by 2 bases and J by 1 base, and 6 bases separated the two germline ends. CDR3 DNA sequence: TGTGCCAGCAGCTTATTGATAAGCAATCAGCCCCAGCATTTT. It encodes CASSLLISNQPQHF.